This T cell receptor (beta chain) was sequenced in a study of shared clonotypes between healthy human individuals. Study results and limitations: Naive CD4 clonotypes overlapped across a few donors at about 5.3%.

Sorted-subset replicate PCRs used about 180 ng DNA, approximately 33,000 T cell genomes. Generated by immunoSEQ multiplex PCR, the TCRdb table keeps only in-frame clones and is missing some. The sample includes more than 500,000 clones, roughly 95% of them seen just once. It was CD45RO-negative cells, positively selected for CCR7, that made up naive CD8 cells, with terminally differentiated effector memory CD45RA+ cells excluded. The donor cohort consisted entirely of Caucasian adults residing in Nashville, Tennessee. With respect to this clone: Its target is not known.

Germline CDR1 LGHNA, CDR2 YNFKEQ. The length of the CDR3 is 14 residues. With 1 base removed from V and 1 base from J, the gap between germline ends came to 7 bases. Sequencing used naive CD8+ T cells sorted from blood. The chain couples TRBV4-2 to TRBJ1-1, with D unclear. This sequence originates from a woman in her twenties or thirties in good health. CDR3 residues: CASSQGLGNTEAFF. The DNA of the CDR3 is TGTGCCAGCAGCCAAGGTTTAGGGAACACTGAAGCTTTCTTT.